The present entry profiles one T cell receptor beta chain with its context. As yet, its antigen is unknown. Antigen-specific CD4+ T cells were expanded with viral peptide pools in the ViraFEST assay before sequencing. Scientists isolated CD4+ T cells after a roughly 9-day culture period ended. People in the vaccine group had not been infected with SARS-CoV-2 before, and their nucleocapsid antibodies were negative. For each well, two million PBMC were cultured with 8.5 to 10 IU/ml IL-2 and 9 to 10 ug/ml peptides. It was on days 3 and 7 that half the medium was replaced with IL-2 medium. Sequencing used immunoSEQ multiplex PCR; TCRdb keeps in-frame clones, though not all of them. This table has 50,000 to 65,000 clones, 81% appearing once. This sample is drawn from a study of vaccination effects on CD4 cells after COVID-19. Findings and limits, study-wide: Late post-vaccination samples showed marked contraction of infection- and vaccine-induced clones.

V shed 6 bases, J shed 7 bases, and the junction held 6 bases outside the gene matches. Germline V gene sequence: CDR1 MNHEY, CDR2 SVGAGI. The CDR3 is made up of 14 amino acids. The source of this sequence is a human donor who received a COVID-19 vaccine. Sequencing was performed on CD4+ T cells from PBMCs cultured with HCoV-229E spike peptides, taken before COVID-19 vaccination. The rearrangement links TRBV6-5 to TRBJ1-4; 9 positions agree with TRBD1. The CDR3 loop is CASRPTGGVEKLFF. The CDR3 DNA is TGTGCCAGCAGGCCCACAGGGGGCGTTGAAAAACTGTTTTTT.